This entry lists 28 T cell receptor beta chains sequenced from one sample in a study of shared clonotypes between healthy human individuals. Here immunoSEQ multiplex PCR was the method, and the copy in TCRdb shows in-frame clones only, minus some. The sample includes over 400,000 clones, around 73% seen only once; the top ten take around 11%. Sequencing input: PBMCs. These receptors were collected from a middle-aged woman in good health. Some clones in this sample may be carry-over from other donors' samples.

This CDR3 is CASSYPSQDSPLHF. CDR3 nucleotide sequence: TGTGCCAGCAGTTACCCGAGTCAGGATTCACCCCTCCACTTT. The rearrangement joins TRBV6-6 to TRBJ1-6; no clear D gene. Germline-derived CDR1 and CDR2 are MNHNY and SVGAGI (reference sequence). The CDR3 covers 14 residues. Trimming cost V 2 bases and J 8 bases, with 10 bases left between them.

The chain carries TRBV2 and TRBJ2-2, with 7 positions matching TRBD2. V shed 11 bases and J 3 bases; nucleotides not matched to a gene: 9. Germline lookup yields CDR1 SNHLY and CDR2 FYNNEI. This CDR3 spans 14 amino acids. The CDR3 loop is CAGGGSRYTGELFF. DNA for the CDR3: TGTGCCGGGGGAGGGAGTCGATACACCGGGGAGCTGTTTTTT.

Note on this clone: A far larger clone lies a single base away; this is likely a read error. The V gene is TRBV5-1, the J gene TRBJ1-4; 10 nucleotides agree with TRBD1. This CDR3 has 15 residues. Looked up from germline, CDR1 is SGHRS and CDR2 is YFSETQ. The CDR3 DNA is TGCGCCAGCAGCAGTGACAGGGGGCGGGATGAAAAACTGCTTTTT. Amino acids: CASSSDRGRDEKLLF.

V gene TRBV28 combines with J gene TRBJ1-5, with 9 bases identical to TRBD1. There are 14 residues in the CDR3. CDR1 and CDR2 (germline): MDHEN, SYDVKM. V gave up 6 bases and J gave up 6 bases; unmatched junction bases: 6. The CDR3 DNA is TGTGCCAGCAGCACCGGGACAGGGAGTCAGCCCCAGCATTTT. It yields the protein CASSTGTGSQPQHF.

Notes on this clone: This specimen includes other DNA sequences encoding the same CDR3. The J gene is TRBJ1-1, the V gene TRBV5-1; the D is unclear. Trimming took 2 bases from V and 2 from J, leaving 7 bases between them. The CDR3 totals 13 residues. Germline values: CDR1 SGHRS, CDR2 YFSETQ. The CDR3 coding sequence is TGCGCCAGCAGCTTAGGACTTAACACTGAAGCTTTCTTT. Its translation: CASSLGLNTEAFF.

The V gene is TRBV28, the J gene TRBJ1-4; 8 bases are shared with TRBD1. The V gene end was trimmed by 7 bases and the J gene end by 5 bases; junction bases not matched to a gene: 9. CDR3 length: 15 amino acids. From germline, CDR1 is MDHEN and CDR2 SYDVKM. CDR3: CASTTHGQGNEKLFF. The CDR3, as DNA: TGTGCCAGCACCACCCATGGACAGGGAAATGAAAAACTGTTTTTT.

This sequence joins TRBV5-1 and TRBJ2-7; D not certain. The CDR3 is 14 amino acids. Trimming removed 0 bases at V and 1 base at J, with 8 bases between. Germline V gives CDR1 SGHRS, CDR2 YFSETQ. The CDR3 loop reads CASSLARLSYEQYF. The CDR3 coding sequence is TGCGCCAGCAGCTTGGCTCGACTTTCCTACGAGCAGTACTTC.

The chain employs TRBV19 and TRBJ2-3; 12 nucleotides align to TRBD2. The trim removed 4 bases at V and 3 bases at J, leaving 2 bases unmatched. The CDR3 runs 15 residues. Germline values: CDR1 LNHDA, CDR2 SQIVND (reference sequence). This chain's CDR3 is CASSRTSGETDTQYF. CDR3 DNA sequence: TGTGCCAGTAGTAGGACTAGCGGGGAGACAGATACGCAGTATTTT.

This chain joins TRBV6-9 and TRBJ1-3, with D tentatively TRBD1 (6 bases). The length of the CDR3 is 14 residues. The V end was cut by 4 bases, the J end by 3 bases, with 10 bases between. Per germline, CDR1 MNHGY and CDR2 SVAAGI. In DNA form, the CDR3 reads TGTGCCAGCAGTTCAAGGGGGTTTGGAAACACCATATATTTT. It yields the protein CASSSRGFGNTIYF.

V gene TRBV28 combines with J gene TRBJ2-7; 7 nucleotides align to TRBD1. J gave up 4 bases and V 10 bases, and 4 bases lay outside the gene matches. Per germline, CDR1 MDHEN and CDR2 SYDVKM. This CDR3 spans 11 amino acids. The CDR3 DNA is TGTGCCACCACAGGGGCTTACGAGCAGTACTTC. This encodes CATTGAYEQYF. Filled out from reference TRBV28 and TRBJ2-7, the complete variable domain reads DVKVTQSSRYLVKRTGEKVFLECVQDMDHENMFWYRQDPGLGLRLIYFSYDVKMKEKGDIPEGYSVSREKKERFSLILESASTNQTSMYLCATTGAYEQYFGPGTRLTVT.

The chain has TRBV18 and TRBJ2-7; D gene unclear. The V end lost 3 bases, the J end lost 0 bases, and 9 bases lay between the germline ends. Germline V gene lookup returns CDR1 KGHSH and CDR2 LQKENI. This CDR3 region has 14 residues. The CDR3 protein is CASSPEPSSYEQYF. The CDR3 DNA is TGTGCCAGCTCACCGGAACCGAGCTCCTACGAGCAGTACTTC. The whole variable domain, filled in from reference TRBV18 and TRBJ2-7, reads NAGVMQNPRHLVRRRGQEARLRCSPMKGHSHVYWYRQLPEEGLKFMVYLQKENIIDESGMPKERFSAEFPKEGPSILRIQQVVRGDSAAYFCASSPEPSSYEQYFGPGTRLTVT.

V usage is TRBV7-9 and J usage is TRBJ2-3, with D uncertain. The germline V gene has CDR1 SEHNR and CDR2 FQNEAQ (reference sequence). CDR3 length: 14 residues. Deletions cut 4 bases from V and 2 bases from J, with 10 bases between. The CDR3 protein is CASSYGSLTDTQYF. The DNA of the CDR3 is TGTGCCAGCAGCTACGGGTCCCTCACAGATACGCAGTATTTT. The entire variable domain, with the rest obtained from reference TRBV7-9 and TRBJ2-3, is as follows: DTGVSQNPRHKITKRGQNVTFRCDPISEHNRLYWYRQTLGQGPEFLTYFQNEAQLEKSRLLSDRFSAERPKGSFSTLEIQRTEQGDSAMYLCASSYGSLTDTQYFGPGTRLTVL.

The chain links TRBV30 to TRBJ2-3, with unresolved D. CDR1 is GTSNPN and CDR2 is SVGIG in the germline V gene (reference sequence). V lost 2 bases and J lost 9, with 18 bases in between. The CDR3 sequence is 14 residues long. CDR3 in amino acids: CAWSRGLLEVTQYF. DNA for the CDR3: TGTGCCTGGAGTAGAGGCCTCCTCGAGGTGACGCAGTATTTT.

This clone was counted at least ten times. The rearrangement uses TRBV5-1 and TRBJ2-5; TRBD2 might be the D (6 bases). The CDR3 loop spans 15 amino acids. The ends were cut back, 0 bases at V and 4 bases at J, with 13 bases in the middle. Germline CDR1 reads SGHRS; CDR2 reads YFSETQ. CDR3 protein: CASSLEAGSRETQYF. The CDR3 bases are TGCGCCAGCAGCTTGGAGGCGGGATCCAGAGAGACCCAGTACTTC.

The rearrangement joins TRBV5-1 to TRBJ1-1; D remains ambiguous. Germline CDR1 SGHRS, CDR2 YFSETQ. Trimming left V 0 bases short and J 0 bases short, with 12 bases between. The CDR3 contains 16 residues. DNA of the CDR3: TGCGCCAGCAGCTTGGAAGCGAGCCAGCTGAACACTGAAGCTTTCTTT. Translated, it gives CASSLEASQLNTEAFF.

This chain links TRBV7-9 with TRBJ1-5; TRBD1 matches 9 bases. This CDR3 contains 15 residues. Trimming took 1 base from V and 6 from J; bases not matched to a gene: 4. The germline V gene encodes CDR1 SEHNR and CDR2 FQNEAQ (reference sequence). The CDR3 loop is CASSLGTGEGQPQHF. For the CDR3, the DNA is TGTGCCAGCAGCTTAGGGACAGGGGAGGGTCAGCCCCAGCATTTT.

This clone has just a few counts. The rearrangement uses TRBV7-2 and TRBJ2-7; possible D gene TRBD1, 6 bases. Germline V gives CDR1 SGHTA, CDR2 FQGNSA. With 2 bases removed from V and 0 bases from J, the gap between germline ends came to 11 bases. The CDR3 spans 15 residues. This chain's CDR3 is CASSLPSGVSYEQYF. For the CDR3, the DNA is TGTGCCAGCAGCTTACCCTCAGGGGTCTCCTACGAGCAGTACTTC.

V gene TRBV9 combines with J gene TRBJ2-1, with D perhaps TRBD2 (6 bases). The CDR3 is 16 residues long. CDR1 and CDR2 from the germline V gene are SGDLS and YYNGEE. The ends were cut back, 4 bases at V and 6 bases at J, with 20 bases in the middle. The CDR3, as DNA: TGTGCCAGCAGCCCCACCCCCCGGGACTCCCCCAATGAGCAGTTCTTC. Residues: CASSPTPRDSPNEQFF. The variable domain in full, completed from reference TRBV9 and TRBJ2-1, reads DSGVTQTPKHLITATGQRVTLRCSPRSGDLSVYWYQQSLDQGLQFLIQYYNGEERAKGNILERFSAQQFPDLHSELNLSSLELGDSALYFCASSPTPRDSPNEQFFGPGTRLTVL.

The V and J genes are TRBV9 and TRBJ1-2, with 7 nucleotides matching TRBD1. After removal of 4 bases from V and 3 bases from J, the junction contained 6 bases not matched to a gene. This CDR3 has 14 residues. Looked up from germline, CDR1 is SGDLS and CDR2 is YYNGEE. The CDR3 reads CASSPRQGDYGYTF. The CDR3 DNA reads TGTGCCAGCAGCCCGAGACAGGGCGACTATGGCTACACCTTC.

The rearrangement joins TRBV7-9 to TRBJ1-4, with a possible D match to TRBD1 (5 bases). Trimming took 3 bases from V and 7 from J, leaving 15 bases between them. This CDR3 has 15 residues. CDR1 SEHNR and CDR2 FQNEAQ come from the germline V gene (reference sequence). CDR3 in amino acids: CASSFAPAGGEKLFF. In DNA, the CDR3 is TGTGCCAGCAGCTTTGCCCCCGCTGGGGGTGAAAAACTGTTTTTT.

V is TRBV28 and J is TRBJ2-7, with 11 positions matching TRBD2. Germline V gene sequence: CDR1 MDHEN, CDR2 SYDVKM. The V gene end was trimmed by 9 bases and the J gene end by 2 bases; junction bases not matched to a gene: 3. The CDR3 contains 13 residues. CDR3 region: CASLAGGPYEQYF. CDR3 nucleotides: TGTGCCAGTTTAGCGGGAGGGCCCTACGAGCAGTACTTC.

The chain joins TRBV7-2 to TRBJ2-7, with TRBD2 matching 8 bases. The V gene end was trimmed by 6 bases and the J gene end by 0 bases; junction bases not matched to a gene: 4. CDR3 size: 14 residues. CDR1 is SGHTA, CDR2 FQGNSA, per germline. The CDR3 here is CASRYTSGSYEQYF. The CDR3 DNA reads TGTGCCAGCAGATATACTAGCGGCTCCTACGAGCAGTACTTC.

This clone was observed once. The CDR3 sequence: CASSPQQGRANEKLFF. The CDR3 region has the DNA TGTGCCAGCAGTCCTCAACAGGGTCGAGCTAATGAAAAACTGTTTTTT. This rearrangement joins TRBV2 to TRBJ1-4; tentatively, D is TRBD1 (6 bases). Germline V gives CDR1 SNHLY, CDR2 FYNNEI. The CDR3 has 16 residues. V lost 5 bases and J 3 bases, leaving 16 bases between the germline ends.

This clone was detected a few times. The chain has TRBV5-4 and TRBJ2-2; D is tentatively TRBD1 or TRBD2 (6 bases each). The CDR3 consists of 16 residues. Germline V lookup: CDR1 SGHNT, CDR2 YYREEE (reference sequence). V was pared by 2 bases and J by 4 bases, with 15 bases between. This chain's CDR3 is CASSFEGGTGTGELFF. CDR3 bases: TGTGCCAGCAGCTTTGAGGGGGGTACAGGCACCGGGGAGCTGTTTTTT.

A remark on this clone: At one of its ends the junction is not consistent with the germline gene, which may arise from a read error. The CDR3 nucleotides read TGTGCCTGGAGTGCCGGGACTAGCGGAGAGGCCCAGTACTTC. It specifies CAWSAGTSGEAQYF. The chain couples TRBV30 to TRBJ2-5; 11 nucleotides agree with TRBD2. The CDR3 length is 14 residues. In germline, CDR1 is GTSNPN, CDR2 SVGIG (reference sequence). Looking up the rest from reference TRBV30 and TRBJ2-5 gives the full variable domain: SQTIHQWPATLVQPVGSPLSLECTVEGTSNPNLYWYRQAAGRGLQLLFYSVGIGQISSEVPQNLSASRPQDRQFILSSKKLLLSDSGFYLCAWSAGTSGEAQYFGPGTRLLVL.

The chain joins TRBV9 to TRBJ2-2; 8 bases are a match to TRBD1. The V gene end was trimmed by 4 bases and the J gene end by 4 bases; junction bases not matched to a gene: 9. Germline CDR1 is SGDLS and CDR2 is YYNGEE. The CDR3 has 16 residues. CDR3 sequence reads: CASSPRQGIITGELFF. The CDR3 nucleotides are TGTGCCAGCAGCCCCCGACAGGGGATCATCACCGGGGAGCTGTTTTTT.

The chain carries TRBV28 and TRBJ2-7, with 8 bases lining up with TRBD1. V lost 8 bases to trimming and J lost 5 bases; unmatched junction nucleotides: 14. CDR1 is MDHEN, CDR2 SYDVKM, per germline. The CDR3 loop spans 15 amino acids. The CDR3 is CASGPVDRDSHEQYF. CDR3 coding DNA: TGTGCCAGCGGACCCGTGGACAGGGACAGTCACGAGCAGTACTTC.

The rearrangement links TRBV30 to TRBJ2-7, with 7 bases identical to TRBD1. The junction had 6 bases not matched to a gene; V was cut back by 4 bases and J by 6 bases. Germline CDR1 reads GTSNPN; CDR2 reads SVGIG (reference sequence). This CDR3 region has 12 residues. The CDR3 reads CAWKRGGLEQYF. The CDR3 coding sequence is TGTGCCTGGAAAAGAGGGGGCCTCGAGCAGTACTTC.